Shown below are 21 T cell receptor beta chains from a single sample sequenced in a study of blood T cell repertoires in COVID-19. The data were produced by immunoSEQ multiplex PCR, yet TCRdb's version contains in-frame clones alone and is incomplete. The table records about 210,000 clones, 85% to 90% of them present only once. Material: peripheral blood. The receptors derive from a man aged 60-69 years who had recovered from COVID-19.

The chain joins TRBV5-6 to TRBJ1-1, with 7 nucleotides matching TRBD1. Germline CDR1 and CDR2: SGHDT and YYEEEE. The length of the CDR3 is 14 residues. V gave up 2 bases and J gave up 11 bases; unmatched junction bases: 12. CDR3 nucleotide sequence: TGTGCCAGCAGCTTCAACTCGGGAGGGGGCTGGGCTTTCTTT. Its translation is CASSFNSGGGWAFF.

V is TRBV24-1 and J is TRBJ2-1; weak D call: TRBD2 (7 bases). Germline V gives CDR1 KGHDR, CDR2 SFDVKD. This CDR3 comprises 15 residues. V dropped 4 bases and J dropped 5 bases, with 14 bases sitting between them. The CDR3 DNA reads as TGTGCCACCAGTGACTCCCGGGGGGCCGACAATGAGCAGTTCTTC. Residues: CATSDSRGADNEQFF.

This chain joins TRBV18 and TRBJ2-5, with 9 bases matching TRBD1. CDR3 length: 13 residues. Germline values: CDR1 KGHSH, CDR2 LQKENI. V was pared by 4 bases and J by 5 bases, with 2 bases of the junction left unmatched. The CDR3 coding sequence is TGTGCCAGCTCACTCGGGACAGGGGAGACCCAGTACTTC. Translation gives CASSLGTGETQYF.

V usage is TRBV28 and J usage is TRBJ1-2; 8 bases line up with TRBD1. Germline values: CDR1 MDHEN, CDR2 SYDVKM. J lost 4 bases, V lost 5 bases, and 9 bases had no gene match. This CDR3 has 15 residues. The CDR3 sequence: CASSLSSGQVYGYTF. In DNA, the CDR3 is TGTGCCAGCAGTCTCTCTTCGGGACAGGTCTATGGCTACACCTTC.

V is TRBV19 and J is TRBJ1-2; 12 bases line up with TRBD1. The germline V gene has CDR1 LNHDA and CDR2 SQIVND (reference sequence). This CDR3 has 13 amino acids. V was clipped by 5 bases and J by 7 bases; unmatched bases: 2. The CDR3 protein is CASSLGQGAGYTF. CDR3 nucleotide sequence: TGTGCCAGTAGTCTGGGACAGGGGGCTGGCTACACCTTC.

V and J are TRBV5-1 and TRBJ2-7; D remains unclear. Germline CDR1 SGHRS, CDR2 YFSETQ. This CDR3 contains 15 residues. Deletions cut 4 bases from V and 0 bases from J, with 14 bases between. The CDR3 region is CASSQLRLDSYEQYF. The CDR3 DNA is TGCGCCAGCAGCCAACTCAGACTCGACTCCTACGAGCAGTACTTC.

The rearrangement joins TRBV4-3 to TRBJ2-3; 15 nucleotides align to TRBD2. The CDR3 consists of 18 residues. Per germline, CDR1 LGHNA and CDR2 YSLEER. The junction had 5 bases not matched to a gene; V was cut back by 1 base and J by 3 bases. The CDR3 protein is CASSQGRTSGGATDTQYF. CDR3 nucleotides: TGCGCCAGCAGCCAAGGGAGGACTAGCGGGGGGGCGACAGATACGCAGTATTTT.

The chain links TRBV4-2 to TRBJ2-1, with TRBD2 matching over 7 bases. The CDR3 spans 14 residues. Germline assignment: CDR1 LGHNA and CDR2 YNFKEQ. Trimming at V came to 3 bases and at J to 3 bases, leaving 2 bases not matched to a gene. CDR3: CASSQGGNYNEQFF. Here the CDR3 DNA reads TGTGCCAGCAGCCAGGGAGGGAACTACAATGAGCAGTTCTTC.

J is TRBJ1-2 and V is TRBV7-3; weak D call: TRBD1 (5 bases). CDR1 and CDR2 from the germline V gene are SGHTA and FQGTGA. V was cut by 2 bases and J by 5 bases, with 12 bases left in between. The CDR3 runs to 14 residues. CDR3 sequence reads: CASSLGREEYGYTF. The CDR3 bases are TGTGCCAGCAGCTTAGGCAGGGAGGAGTATGGCTACACCTTC.

In this sample, this clone turned up once. This chain connects TRBV13 to TRBJ1-6; no clear D gene. The CDR3 is 12 residues long. V dropped 4 bases and J dropped 6 bases, with 4 bases sitting between them. Germline CDR1 is PRHDT and CDR2 is FYEKMQ (reference sequence). Here the CDR3 DNA reads TGTGCCAGCAGCTCCCTTAATTCACCCCTCCACTTT. This translates into CASSSLNSPLHF.

In this sample, this clone turned up once. The chain employs TRBV10-2 and TRBJ1-2; D perhaps matches TRBD1 (6 bases). Germline V CDR1 and CDR2: WSHSY, SAAADI. There are 11 residues in the CDR3. Trimming removed 3 bases from V and 7 bases from J, with 6 bases in between. CDR3 nucleotides: TGCGCCAGCAGTGACAGGGGTGGCTACACCTTC. This gives the protein CASSDRGGYTF.

The chain links TRBV30 to TRBJ1-4; TRBD1 is a possible D gene (5 bases). The V and J ends lost 3 bases and 8 bases respectively, with 19 bases between them. This CDR3 has 15 amino acids. CDR1 and CDR2 from the germline V gene are GTSNPN and SVGIG (reference sequence). CDR3 DNA sequence: TGTGCCTGGAGCCCGACGTGGGCAGGGCACGAAAAACTGTTTTTT. It codes for CAWSPTWAGHEKLFF.

The chain employs TRBV14 and TRBJ2-5; D is undetermined. Germline CDR1 and CDR2: SGHDN and FVKESK. CDR3 length equals 16 residues. V gave up 0 bases and J gave up 2 bases, with 13 bases separating them. Here the CDR3 DNA reads TGTGCCAGCAGCCAAGAGATGGTGTTAACTCAAGAGACCCAGTACTTC. It encodes CASSQEMVLTQETQYF.

This chain connects TRBV10-3 to TRBJ1-1; no firm D call. V shed 3 bases and J shed 6 bases, with 11 bases lying between them. This CDR3 is built from 13 residues. Germline lookup yields CDR1 ENHRY and CDR2 SYGVKD. This CDR3 is CAISDMELAEAFF. The CDR3 DNA reads TGTGCCATCAGTGACATGGAACTAGCTGAAGCTTTCTTT.

This sequence joins TRBV2 and TRBJ2-5; D is possibly TRBD1 (5 bases). Trimming cost V 6 bases and J 5 bases, with 16 bases left between them. Germline V lookup: CDR1 SNHLY, CDR2 FYNNEI. This CDR3 region has 14 residues. CDR3 DNA: TGTGCCAGCAGACAGGACGGCGTTTGGGAGACCCAGTACTTC. Amino acid sequence: CASRQDGVWETQYF. Using reference TRBV2 and TRBJ2-5 for the parts outside the CDR3, the full variable domain is EPEVTQTPSHQVTQMGQEVILRCVPISNHLYFYWYRQILGQKVEFLVSFYNNEISEKSEIFDDQFSVERPDGSNFTLKIRSTKLEDSAMYFCASRQDGVWETQYFGPGTRLLVL.

The chain carries TRBV5-6 and TRBJ1-5; TRBD1 might be the D (5 bases). The V and J ends lost 3 bases and 5 bases respectively, with 9 bases between them. Per germline, CDR1 SGHDT and CDR2 YYEEEE. The CDR3 has 13 amino acids. CDR3 sequence (DNA): TGTGCCAGCAGCTGGGGGAGGGATCAGCCCCAGCATTTT. It encodes CASSWGRDQPQHF.

V is TRBV6-2 or TRBV6-3 and J is TRBJ1-6; D ambiguous. V lost 1 base and J 0 bases, leaving 7 bases between the germline ends. Germline CDR1 is MNHEY and CDR2 is SVGEGT. CDR3 size: 16 residues. In nucleotides, the CDR3 is TGTGCCAGCAGTTACTTCCGTAGCTCCTATAATTCACCCCTCCACTTT. Amino acid sequence: CASSYFRSSYNSPLHF.

This sequence joins TRBV19 and TRBJ2-2; 8 nucleotides line up with TRBD1. The CDR3 is made up of 15 amino acids. Germline V gene data show CDR1 as LNHDA and CDR2 as SQIVND (reference sequence). After removal of 5 bases from V and 4 bases from J, the junction contained 6 bases not matched to a gene. CDR3 sequence: CASSYDRGGTGELFF. CDR3 nucleotides: TGTGCCAGTAGTTATGACAGGGGTGGCACCGGGGAGCTGTTTTTT.

J is TRBJ2-7 and V is TRBV7-2; a weak D match, TRBD2 (6 bases). This CDR3 has 13 amino acids. In germline, CDR1 is SGHTA, CDR2 FQGNSA. V lost 1 base to trimming and J lost 9 bases, with 13 bases between them. Here the CDR3 reads CASSLGGHSGQYF. CDR3 in DNA: TGTGCCAGCAGCTTAGGAGGGCATAGCGGGCAGTACTTC.

The genes are TRBV30 and TRBJ1-2, with a weak D call TRBD1 (5 bases). The CDR3 spans 14 residues. Germline-derived CDR1 and CDR2 are GTSNPN and SVGIG (reference sequence). The V and J ends lost 6 bases and 1 base respectively, with 15 bases between them. CDR3 sequence: CACSPGPINYGYTF. The DNA of the CDR3 is TGTGCCTGCTCCCCAGGGCCGATTAACTATGGCTACACCTTC.

The genes are TRBV3-1 (or the pseudogene TRBV3-2) and TRBJ2-5; D is ambiguous. Per the germline V gene, CDR1 is LGHDT and CDR2 is YNNKEL (reference sequence). CDR3 length: 14 residues. Trimming pared 1 base from V and 1 base from J, leaving 7 bases between. CDR3 sequence (DNA): TGTGCCAGCAGCCAAGGACTGACCCAAGAGACCCAGTACTTC. This gives the protein CASSQGLTQETQYF.